The present entry profiles one T cell receptor beta chain with its context. The data were obtained in a study of blood T cells in healthy people across ages. Investigators took about 10 milliliters of peripheral blood from every donor. Germline CDR1 reads MNHNS; CDR2 reads SASEGT. The V gene end was trimmed by 2 bases and the J gene end by 5 bases; junction bases not matched to a gene: 3. This CDR3 spans 15 amino acids. Next came a second PCR, run for about 7 to 11 cycles, which used a sample-barcoded 5' primer along with a J-beta primer mix. TCRdb reprocessed the 5' RACE reads via MiXCR and lists one record per CDR3 protein. The table includes roughly 2 million distinct CDR3 sequences, 40% to 55% detected once.

The chain joins TRBV6-1 to TRBJ2-5; 12 positions agree with TRBD2. The sequencing input was blood. The receptor was isolated from a woman aged 40 to 50 in good health. The CDR3 loop is CASSELAGGWETQYF. The CDR3 region has the DNA TGTGCCAGCAGTGAACTAGCGGGGGGGTGGGAGACCCAGTACTTC.